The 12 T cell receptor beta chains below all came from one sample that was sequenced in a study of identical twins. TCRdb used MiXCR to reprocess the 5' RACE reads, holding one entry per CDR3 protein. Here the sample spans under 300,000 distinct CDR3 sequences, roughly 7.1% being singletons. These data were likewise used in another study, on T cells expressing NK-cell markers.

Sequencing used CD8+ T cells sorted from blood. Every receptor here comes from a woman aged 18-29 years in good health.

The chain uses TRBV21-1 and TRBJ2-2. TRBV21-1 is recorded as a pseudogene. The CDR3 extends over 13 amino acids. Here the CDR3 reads CASSSLLGGELFF. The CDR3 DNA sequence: TGTGCCAGCAGCAGCTTACTCGGCGGGGAGCTGTTTTTT.

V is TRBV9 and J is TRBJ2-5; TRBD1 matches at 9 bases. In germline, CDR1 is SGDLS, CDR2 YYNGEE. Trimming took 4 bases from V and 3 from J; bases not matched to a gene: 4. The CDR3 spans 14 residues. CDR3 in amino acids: CASSPGQGKETQYF. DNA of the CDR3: TGTGCCAGCAGCCCCGGACAGGGGAAAGAGACCCAGTACTTC.

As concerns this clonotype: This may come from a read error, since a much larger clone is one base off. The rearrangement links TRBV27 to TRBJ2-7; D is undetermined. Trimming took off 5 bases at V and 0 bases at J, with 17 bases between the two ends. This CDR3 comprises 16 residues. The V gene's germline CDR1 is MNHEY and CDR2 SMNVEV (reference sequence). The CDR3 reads CASSTSNLGYSYEQYF. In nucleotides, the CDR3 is TGTGCCAGCAGTACCTCTAACTTGGGCTACTCCTACGAGCAGTACTTC.

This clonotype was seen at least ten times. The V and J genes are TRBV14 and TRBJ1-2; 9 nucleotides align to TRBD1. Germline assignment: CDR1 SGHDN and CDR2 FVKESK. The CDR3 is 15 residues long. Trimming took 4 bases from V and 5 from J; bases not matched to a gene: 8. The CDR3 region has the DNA TGTGCCAGCAGCCCCCGGGACAGGGAATTTTATGGCTACACCTTC. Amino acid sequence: CASSPRDREFYGYTF.

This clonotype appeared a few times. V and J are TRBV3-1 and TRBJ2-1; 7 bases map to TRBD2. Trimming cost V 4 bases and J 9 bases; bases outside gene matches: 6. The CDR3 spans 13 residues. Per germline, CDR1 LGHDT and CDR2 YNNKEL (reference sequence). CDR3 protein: CASSRKVAGEQFF. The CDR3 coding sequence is TGTGCCAGCAGCCGGAAGGTAGCGGGTGAGCAGTTCTTC.

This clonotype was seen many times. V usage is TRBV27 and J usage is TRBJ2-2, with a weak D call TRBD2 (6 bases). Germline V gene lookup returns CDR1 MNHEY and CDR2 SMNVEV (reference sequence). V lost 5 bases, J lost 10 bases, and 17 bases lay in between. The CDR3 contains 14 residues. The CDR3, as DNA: TGTGCCAGCAGTCCCGGACGGTGGGGGGAGGAGCTGTTTTTT. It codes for CASSPGRWGEELFF.

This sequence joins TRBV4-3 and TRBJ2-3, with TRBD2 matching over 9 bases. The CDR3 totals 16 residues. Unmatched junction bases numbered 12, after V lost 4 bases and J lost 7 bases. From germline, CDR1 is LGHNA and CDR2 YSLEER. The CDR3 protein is CASSPNGREGRNTQYF. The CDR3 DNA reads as TGCGCCAGCAGCCCGAACGGGCGGGAGGGCCGTAATACGCAGTATTTT.

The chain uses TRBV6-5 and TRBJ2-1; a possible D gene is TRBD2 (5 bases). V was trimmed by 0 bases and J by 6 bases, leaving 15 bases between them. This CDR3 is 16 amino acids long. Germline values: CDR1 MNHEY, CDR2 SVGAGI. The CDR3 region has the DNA TGTGCCAGCAGTTACTCGGAGGTAGCTACCCCCAATGAGCAGTTCTTC. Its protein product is CASSYSEVATPNEQFF.

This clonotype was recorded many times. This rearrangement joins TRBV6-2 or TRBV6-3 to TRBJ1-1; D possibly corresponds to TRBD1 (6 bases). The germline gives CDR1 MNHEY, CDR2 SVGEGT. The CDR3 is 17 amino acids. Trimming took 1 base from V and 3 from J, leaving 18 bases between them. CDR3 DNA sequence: TGTGCCAGCAGTTACTGGACATCTGAGGGGGTCGACACTGAAGCTTTCTTT. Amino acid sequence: CASSYWTSEGVDTEAFF.

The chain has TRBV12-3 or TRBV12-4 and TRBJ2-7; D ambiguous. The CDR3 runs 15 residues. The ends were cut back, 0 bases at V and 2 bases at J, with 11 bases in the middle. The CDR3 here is CASSLAYGSAYEQYF. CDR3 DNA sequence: TGTGCCAGCAGTTTAGCATATGGGTCGGCCTACGAGCAGTACTTC.

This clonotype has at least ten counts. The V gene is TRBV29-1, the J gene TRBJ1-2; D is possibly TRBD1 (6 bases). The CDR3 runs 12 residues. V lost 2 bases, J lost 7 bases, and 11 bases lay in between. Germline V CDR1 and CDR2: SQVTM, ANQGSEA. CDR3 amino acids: CSVERQEGGYTF. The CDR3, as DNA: TGCAGCGTTGAAAGACAGGAGGGTGGCTACACCTTC.

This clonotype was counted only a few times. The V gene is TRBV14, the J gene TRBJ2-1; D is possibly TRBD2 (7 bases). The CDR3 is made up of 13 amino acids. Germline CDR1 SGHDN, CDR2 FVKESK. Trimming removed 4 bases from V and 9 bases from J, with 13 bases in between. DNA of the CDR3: TGTGCCAGCAGCCTCGTTGGGGGGGCTGAGCAGTTCTTC. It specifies CASSLVGGAEQFF. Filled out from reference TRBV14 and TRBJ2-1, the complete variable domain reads EAGVTQFPSHSVIEKGQTVTLRCDPISGHDNLYWYRRVMGKEIKFLLHFVKESKQDESGMPNNRFLAERTGGTYSTLKVQPAELEDSGVYFCASSLVGGAEQFFGPGTRLTVL.